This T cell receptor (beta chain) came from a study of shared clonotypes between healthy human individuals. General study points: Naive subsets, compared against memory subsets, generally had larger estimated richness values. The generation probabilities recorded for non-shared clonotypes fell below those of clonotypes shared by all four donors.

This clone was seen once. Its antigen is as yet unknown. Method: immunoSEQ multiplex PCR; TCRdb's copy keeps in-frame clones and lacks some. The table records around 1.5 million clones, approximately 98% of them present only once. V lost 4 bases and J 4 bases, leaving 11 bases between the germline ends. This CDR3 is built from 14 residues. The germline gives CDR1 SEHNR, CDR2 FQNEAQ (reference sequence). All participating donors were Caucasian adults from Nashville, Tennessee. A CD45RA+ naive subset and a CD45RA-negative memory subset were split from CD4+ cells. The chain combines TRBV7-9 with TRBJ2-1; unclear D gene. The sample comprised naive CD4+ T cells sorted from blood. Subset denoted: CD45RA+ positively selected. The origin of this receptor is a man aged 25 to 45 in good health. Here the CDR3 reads CASSSRVAYNEQFF. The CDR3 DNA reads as TGTGCCAGCAGCTCAAGGGTCGCGTACAATGAGCAGTTCTTC.